This TCR beta chain emerged from a study of T cell responses to AZD1222 COVID-19 vaccine (dated by TCRdb to about 2021). About the investigation overall: AZD1222 recipients with second doses at about 4 weeks or about 12 weeks were pooled, because spike-specific TCR depth and breadth did not differ between schedules. A total of just over 230 trial participants underwent TCR sequencing, of whom about 210 had received two doses of AZD1222 and approximately 26 had received two doses of the MenACWY control vaccine. Enrollment into the trials was organized by age into subgroups of 18-55, 56-69 and 70-plus years, and those subgroups contained roughly 150, 30 and 60 TCR-sequenced participants, respectively.

In its sample, this clone was seen once. Its antigen remains undetermined. No much larger clone exists at a distance of one base, and base qualities are not known. On the study overall, not on this receptor specifically: Conclusions about previously exposed vaccinees are limited because only six or seven AZD1222 recipients were SARS-CoV-2 seropositive at baseline. Epitopes outside the regions mutated in the B.1.351 and B.1.1.7 variants were reportedly recognized by nearly half of the unique spike-specific TCRs. Spike-specific TCR breadth and depth rose significantly after two AZD1222 doses compared with day 0 and with MenACWY recipients. CD4 TCRs associated with the vaccine covered the entire spike protein, and the dominant responses were in regions 160-218 and 743-854. In the small 56-69-year group, the increase in depth fell short of significance, most likely because of low power. Participants were mostly white British, with more females than males. The authors suggested clonal diversity may have been underestimated. Because no day 14 peak-response samples were available, repertoires were characterized only after the peak T cell response.

In the paper's terms, the time point label means: baseline before first vaccination. Vaccinee samples were obtained from the UK trials COV001 and COV002, which included a single-blind randomized controlled phase 2/3 trial of AZD1222 (ChAdOx1 nCoV-19) in healthy adults. For TCRbeta chain sequencing, PBMC samples from trial participants were taken at day 0 and at day 28 after the second dose. The CDR3 regions of human TCRbeta chains were analyzed by immunosequencing. For the original study's pipeline: Repertoire TCRs were matched against a reference library of SARS-CoV-2-specific TCRs generated with the MIRA antigen-specificity platform. Breadth meant the fraction of unique TCRs that were SARS-CoV-2-associated, whereas depth meant the fraction of total T cells that were SARS-CoV-2-associated. Using the MIRA data, each spike-specific TCR was mapped to the spike region that the TCR reacts to and placed in a CD4 or CD8 class. Log10-transformed breadth and depth values were compared by one-way ANOVA with Sidak's multiple comparisons tests. As stored in TCRdb, this immuneACCESS dataset retains in-frame rearrangements with V and J assigned. A fraction of the clones does not appear; measured against another copy, unresolved V genes explain less than half of the discrepancy, and the remainder lacks a known reason. V, J and clone size reflect that table, while D and trimming were determined from the DNA. This sample holds approximately 97,000 clones; 91% were observed only once. The ten largest clones capture roughly 7.5% of the sample.

The germline V gene sets CDR1 to LGHNT and CDR2 to FRNRAP. Between the V and J ends, shortened by 6 bases and 11 bases respectively, the junction contains 14 bases. The CDR3 runs 13 residues from the cysteine to the phenylalanine. The sequence is cut down to CDR3 DNA, 39 bases in frame from base 1. The material sequenced was peripheral blood, taken on day 0 of AZD1222 vaccination. The origin of this receptor is an adult in good health. The receptor chain draws on TRBV12-5 and TRBJ1-6; 5 matching bases give a weak D call of TRBD1. The DNA is TGTGCTAGTGGCGTAGGGCGGGGGACACCCCTCCACTTT. Its amino acids are CASGVGRGTPLHF.